This TCR beta chain was profiled in a study of Ad26.COV2.S vaccination and SARS-CoV-2 variants. Turning to the study itself: A participant enrolled in the COV1001 Ad26.COV2.S trial arm provided the sample. Ad26.COV2.S, an intramuscular injection, was given once or twice 56 days apart.

To note about this clone: Antigen: not known.

Germline V gene sequence: CDR1 SEHNR, CDR2 FQNEAQ (reference sequence). V gave up 4 bases and J gave up 3 bases; unmatched junction bases: 7. The CDR3 is 17 residues long. The treatment: 15 to 20 received Ad26.COV2.S at low or high dose, single or two shots; roughly 5 received placebo; per-sample allocation not given. Samples analyzed were those drawn on day 63 after the first vaccine or placebo injection. Study-level points and caveats: There was reportedly substantial breadth in spike-specific CD8+ and CD4+ T cell responses after vaccination. Vaccinated individuals (as opposed to placebo recipients) had higher spike-specific TCR breadth.

Measured with immunoSEQ multiplex PCR; TCRdb has only the in-frame clones, and not every one. There are hundreds of thousands of clones in the sample; roughly 90% occur only once, and about 12% lies in the top ten. The starting material was peripheral blood, obtained in a trial of Ad26.COV2.S vaccine versus placebo. This sequence originates from a person aged 18-65 years who received the Ad26.COV2.S COVID-19 vaccine or a placebo. V is TRBV7-9 and J is TRBJ2-2, with TRBD2 identical over 11 bases. The CDR3: CASSSSSGRRDTGELFF. The CDR3 DNA reads as TGTGCCAGCAGCTCGTCTAGCGGGAGGCGGGACACCGGGGAGCTGTTTTTT.